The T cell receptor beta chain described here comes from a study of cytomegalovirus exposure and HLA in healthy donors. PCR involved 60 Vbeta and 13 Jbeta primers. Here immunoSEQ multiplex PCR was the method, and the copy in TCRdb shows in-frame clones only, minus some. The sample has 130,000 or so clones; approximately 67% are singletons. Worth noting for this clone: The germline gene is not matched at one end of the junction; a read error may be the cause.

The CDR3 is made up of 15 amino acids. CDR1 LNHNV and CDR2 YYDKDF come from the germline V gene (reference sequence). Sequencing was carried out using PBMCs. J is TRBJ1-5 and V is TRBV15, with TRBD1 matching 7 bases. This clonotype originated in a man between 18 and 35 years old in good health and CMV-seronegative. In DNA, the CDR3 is TGTCCCACCAGCAGGCCAGACAGGGCCCGTCTGCCCCAGCATTTT. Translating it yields CPTSRPDRARLPQHF.